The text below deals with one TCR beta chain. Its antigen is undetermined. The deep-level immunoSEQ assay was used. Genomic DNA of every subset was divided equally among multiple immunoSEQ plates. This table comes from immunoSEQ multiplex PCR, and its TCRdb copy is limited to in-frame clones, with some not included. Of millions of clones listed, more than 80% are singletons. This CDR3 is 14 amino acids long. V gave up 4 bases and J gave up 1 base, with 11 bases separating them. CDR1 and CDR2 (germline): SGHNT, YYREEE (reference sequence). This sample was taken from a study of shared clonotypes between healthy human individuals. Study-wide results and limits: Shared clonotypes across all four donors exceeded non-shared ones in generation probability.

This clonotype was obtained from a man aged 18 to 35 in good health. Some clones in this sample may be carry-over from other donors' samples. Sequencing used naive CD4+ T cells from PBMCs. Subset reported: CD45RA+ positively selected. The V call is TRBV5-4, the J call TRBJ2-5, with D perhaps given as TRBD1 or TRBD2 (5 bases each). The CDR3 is CASSGGSFQETQYF. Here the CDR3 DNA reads TGTGCCAGCAGCGGGGGATCGTTCCAAGAGACCCAGTACTTC.